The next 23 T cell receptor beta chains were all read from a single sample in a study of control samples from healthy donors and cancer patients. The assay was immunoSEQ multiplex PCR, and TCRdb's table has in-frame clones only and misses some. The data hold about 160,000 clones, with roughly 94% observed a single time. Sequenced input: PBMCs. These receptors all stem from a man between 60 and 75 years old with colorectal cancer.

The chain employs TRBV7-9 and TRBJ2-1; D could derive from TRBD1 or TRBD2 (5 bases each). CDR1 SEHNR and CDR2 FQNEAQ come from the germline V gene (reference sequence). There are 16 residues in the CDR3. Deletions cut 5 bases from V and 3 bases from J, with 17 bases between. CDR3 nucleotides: TGTGCCAGCAGCCCACCTTCGGGACGATACTACAATGAGCAGTTCTTC. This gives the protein CASSPPSGRYYNEQFF.

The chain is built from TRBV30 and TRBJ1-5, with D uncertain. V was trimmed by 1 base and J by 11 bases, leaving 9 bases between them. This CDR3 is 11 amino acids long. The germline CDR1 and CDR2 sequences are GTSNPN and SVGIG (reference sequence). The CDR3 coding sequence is TGTGCCTGGAGTGCCGGGTCGGCCCAGCATTTT. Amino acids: CAWSAGSAQHF.

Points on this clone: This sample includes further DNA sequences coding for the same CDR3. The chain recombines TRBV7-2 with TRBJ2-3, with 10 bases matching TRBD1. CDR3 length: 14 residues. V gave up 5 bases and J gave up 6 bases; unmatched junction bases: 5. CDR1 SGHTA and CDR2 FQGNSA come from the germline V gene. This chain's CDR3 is CASSPGTGADTQYF. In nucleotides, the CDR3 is TGTGCCAGCAGCCCCGGGACAGGGGCGGATACGCAGTATTTT.

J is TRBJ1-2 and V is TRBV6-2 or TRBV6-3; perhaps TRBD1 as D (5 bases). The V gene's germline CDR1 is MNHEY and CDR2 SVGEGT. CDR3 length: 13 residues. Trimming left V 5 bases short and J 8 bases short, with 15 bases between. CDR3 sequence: CASSAGPQEGYTF. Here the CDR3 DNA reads TGTGCCAGCAGTGCGGGACCCCAAGAGGGCTACACCTTC.

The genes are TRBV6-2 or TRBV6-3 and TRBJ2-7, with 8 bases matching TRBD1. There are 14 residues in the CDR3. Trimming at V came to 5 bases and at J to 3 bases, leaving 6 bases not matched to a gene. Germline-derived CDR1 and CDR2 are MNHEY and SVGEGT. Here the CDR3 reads CASSPGQGIYEQYF. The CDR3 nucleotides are TGTGCCAGCAGTCCCGGACAGGGCATCTACGAGCAGTACTTC.

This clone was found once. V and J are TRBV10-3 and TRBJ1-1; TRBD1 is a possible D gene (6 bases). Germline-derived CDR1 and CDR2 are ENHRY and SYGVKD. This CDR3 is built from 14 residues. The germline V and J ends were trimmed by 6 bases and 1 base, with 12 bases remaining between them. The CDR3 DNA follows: TGTGCCATCAGGGGGACGGGGGCGAACACTGAAGCTTTCTTT. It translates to CAIRGTGANTEAFF.

The CDR3 reads CASSPSSGGEQFF. CDR3 in DNA: TGTGCCAGCAGCCCGAGTAGCGGGGGAGAGCAGTTCTTC. The chain carries TRBV3-1 (or the pseudogene TRBV3-2) and TRBJ2-1; 9 bases are a match to TRBD2. V shed 4 bases and J 10 bases; nucleotides not matched to a gene: 5. CDR1 and CDR2 (germline): LGHDT, YNNKEL (reference sequence). The CDR3 consists of 13 residues.

CDR3 loop: CASSPPGVQGDGYTF. Here the CDR3 DNA reads TGTGCCAGCTCACCTCCAGGCGTACAGGGGGACGGCTACACCTTC. The V gene is TRBV18, the J gene TRBJ1-2; 8 bases fit TRBD1. The V gene end was trimmed by 3 bases and the J gene end by 8 bases; junction bases not matched to a gene: 11. This CDR3 contains 15 residues. Germline lookup yields CDR1 KGHSH and CDR2 LQKENI. Using reference TRBV18 and TRBJ1-2 for the parts outside the CDR3, the full variable domain is NAGVMQNPRHLVRRRGQEARLRCSPMKGHSHVYWYRQLPEEGLKFMVYLQKENIIDESGMPKERFSAEFPKEGPSILRIQQVVRGDSAAYFCASSPPGVQGDGYTFGSGTRLTVV.

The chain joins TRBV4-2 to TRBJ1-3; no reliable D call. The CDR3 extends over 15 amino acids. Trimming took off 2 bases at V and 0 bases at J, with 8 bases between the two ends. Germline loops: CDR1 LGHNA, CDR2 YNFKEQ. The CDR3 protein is CASSQSGSSGNTIYF. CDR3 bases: TGTGCCAGCAGCCAATCGGGAAGCTCTGGAAACACCATATATTTT.

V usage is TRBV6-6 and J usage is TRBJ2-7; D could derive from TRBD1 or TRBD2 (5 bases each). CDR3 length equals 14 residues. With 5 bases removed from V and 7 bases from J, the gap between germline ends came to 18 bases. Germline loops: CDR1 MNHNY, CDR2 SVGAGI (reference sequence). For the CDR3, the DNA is TGTGCCAGCAGTGACCGGGACGGCGTACGAGAGCAGTACTTC. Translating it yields CASSDRDGVREQYF.

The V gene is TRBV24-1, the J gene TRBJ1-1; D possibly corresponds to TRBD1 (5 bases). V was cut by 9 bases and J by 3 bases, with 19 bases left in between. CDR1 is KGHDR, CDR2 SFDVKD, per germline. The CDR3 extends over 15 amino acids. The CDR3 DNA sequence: TGTGCCACCCGCCCCCGGGGCGGGAGGGACACTGAAGCTTTCTTT. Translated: CATRPRGGRDTEAFF.

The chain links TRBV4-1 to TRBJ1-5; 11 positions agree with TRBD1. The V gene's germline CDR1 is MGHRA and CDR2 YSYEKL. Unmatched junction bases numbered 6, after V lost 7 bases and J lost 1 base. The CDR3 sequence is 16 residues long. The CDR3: CASTEGTGGSNQPQHF. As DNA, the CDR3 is TGCGCCAGCACGGAAGGGACAGGGGGAAGCAATCAGCCCCAGCATTTT.

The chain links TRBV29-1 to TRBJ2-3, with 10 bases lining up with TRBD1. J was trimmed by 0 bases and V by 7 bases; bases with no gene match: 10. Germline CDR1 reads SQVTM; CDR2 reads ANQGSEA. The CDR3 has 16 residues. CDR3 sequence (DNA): TGCAGCGCCCGGGACAGGGGCTCCACGAGCACAGATACGCAGTATTTT. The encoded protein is CSARDRGSTSTDTQYF.

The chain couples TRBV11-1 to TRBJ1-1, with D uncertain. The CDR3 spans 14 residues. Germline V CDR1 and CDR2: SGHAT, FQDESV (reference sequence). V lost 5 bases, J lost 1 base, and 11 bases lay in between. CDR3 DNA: TGTGCCAGCAGCAGGTCCCGGGGGAACACTGAAGCTTTCTTT. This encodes CASSRSRGNTEAFF.

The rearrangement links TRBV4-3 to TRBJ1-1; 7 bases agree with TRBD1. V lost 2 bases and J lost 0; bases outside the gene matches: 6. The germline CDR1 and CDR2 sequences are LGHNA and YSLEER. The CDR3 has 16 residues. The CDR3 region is CASSQLKGAVNTEAFF. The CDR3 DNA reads TGCGCCAGCAGCCAACTGAAGGGGGCCGTGAACACTGAAGCTTTCTTT.

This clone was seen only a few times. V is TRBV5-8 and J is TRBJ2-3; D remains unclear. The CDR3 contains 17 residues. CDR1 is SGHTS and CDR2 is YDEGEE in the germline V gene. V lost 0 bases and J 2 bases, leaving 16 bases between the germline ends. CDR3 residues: CASSLGYSLIITDTQYF. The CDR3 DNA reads TGTGCCAGCAGCTTGGGTTACAGCCTGATAATCACAGATACGCAGTATTTT.

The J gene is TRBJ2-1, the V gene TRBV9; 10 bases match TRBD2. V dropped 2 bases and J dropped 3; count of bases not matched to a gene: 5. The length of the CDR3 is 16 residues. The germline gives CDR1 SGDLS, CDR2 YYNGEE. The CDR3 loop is CASSVGLAGDYNEQFF. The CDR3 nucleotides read TGTGCCAGCAGCGTGGGTCTAGCGGGGGACTACAATGAGCAGTTCTTC. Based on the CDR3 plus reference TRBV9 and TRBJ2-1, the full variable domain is DSGVTQTPKHLITATGQRVTLRCSPRSGDLSVYWYQQSLDQGLQFLIQYYNGEERAKGNILERFSAQQFPDLHSELNLSSLELGDSALYFCASSVGLAGDYNEQFFGPGTRLTVL.

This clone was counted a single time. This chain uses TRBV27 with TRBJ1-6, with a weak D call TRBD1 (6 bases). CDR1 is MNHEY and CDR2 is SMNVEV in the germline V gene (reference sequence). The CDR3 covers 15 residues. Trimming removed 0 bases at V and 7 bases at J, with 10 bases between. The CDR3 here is CASSLSWGGNSPLHF. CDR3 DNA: TGTGCCAGCAGTTTATCCTGGGGGGGCAATTCACCCCTCCACTTT.

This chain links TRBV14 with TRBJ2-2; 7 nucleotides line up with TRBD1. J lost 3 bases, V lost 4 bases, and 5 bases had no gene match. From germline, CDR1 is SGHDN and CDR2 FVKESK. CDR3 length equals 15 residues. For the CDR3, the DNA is TGTGCCAGCAGCCCCCGGACAGGTGACACCGGGGAGCTGTTTTTT. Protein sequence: CASSPRTGDTGELFF. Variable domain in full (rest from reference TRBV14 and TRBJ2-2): EAGVTQFPSHSVIEKGQTVTLRCDPISGHDNLYWYRRVMGKEIKFLLHFVKESKQDESGMPNNRFLAERTGGTYSTLKVQPAELEDSGVYFCASSPRTGDTGELFFGEGSRLTVL.

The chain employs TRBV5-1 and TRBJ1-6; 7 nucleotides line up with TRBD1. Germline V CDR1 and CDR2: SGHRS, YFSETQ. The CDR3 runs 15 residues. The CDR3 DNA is TGCCCCCGCCGGCGCCAGGGGGGGGTTAATTCACCCCTCCACTTT. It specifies CPRRRQGGVNSPLHF. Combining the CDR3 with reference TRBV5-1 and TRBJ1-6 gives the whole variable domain KAGVTQTPRYLIKTRGQQVTLSCSPISGHRSVSWYQQTPGQGLQFLFEYFSETQRNKGNFPGRFSGRQFSNSRSEMNVSTLELGDSALYLCPRRRQGGVNSPLHFGNGTRLTVT.

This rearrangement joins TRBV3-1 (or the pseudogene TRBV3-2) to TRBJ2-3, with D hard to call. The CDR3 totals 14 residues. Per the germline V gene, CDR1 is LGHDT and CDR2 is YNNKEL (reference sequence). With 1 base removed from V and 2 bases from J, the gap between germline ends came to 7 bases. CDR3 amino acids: CASSQVVDTDTQYF. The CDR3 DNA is TGTGCCAGCAGCCAAGTTGTGGACACAGATACGCAGTATTTT.

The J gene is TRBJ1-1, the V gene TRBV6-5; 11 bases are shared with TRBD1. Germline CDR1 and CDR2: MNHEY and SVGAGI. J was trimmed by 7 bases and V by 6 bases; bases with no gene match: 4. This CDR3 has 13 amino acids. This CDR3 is CASSLGQGVEAFF. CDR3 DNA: TGTGCCAGCAGCCTGGGACAGGGGGTTGAAGCTTTCTTT.

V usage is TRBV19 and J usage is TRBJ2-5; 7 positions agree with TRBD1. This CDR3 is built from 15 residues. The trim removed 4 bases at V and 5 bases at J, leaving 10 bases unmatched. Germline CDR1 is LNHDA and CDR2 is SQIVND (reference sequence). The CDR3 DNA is TGTGCCAGTAGTACCCAGAGGGGGCTTAGGGAGACCCAGTACTTC. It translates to CASSTQRGLRETQYF.